This T cell receptor (beta chain) was observed in a study of blood T cell repertoires in COVID-19 (dated by TCRdb to 2018 to 2021). Regarding the study in general: Samples covering the acute and convalescent phases of COVID-19 were provided by collaborators in the United States, Italy and Spain. A freely available public database, intended as a resource for researchers studying the immune response to SARS-CoV-2, is where the repertoires were released. HLA class I and class II types, where available, came from metadata supplied by the sample provider rather than from assay-based typing. The samples were drawn from two sources: the first 160 participants of the ongoing ImmuneRACE study, and 1,000 to 1,500 subjects contributed by 6 global collaborators. The prospective study material was composed of cDNA or gDNA derived from T cells, B-cell-depleted T cells, or PBMCs. Deeply sampled blood TCRbeta repertoires from subjects exposed to, actively infected with, or recovered from COVID-19 were included in the dataset. The sample metadata nearly always contained a de-identified subject ID, COVID-19 status, age in years and sex.

A note on this clone: Its target antigen remains unknown. Base qualities are not provided; no much larger clone lies one nucleotide away.

TCRbeta CDR3 regions were amplified from genomic DNA using the immunoSEQ Assay, a bias-controlled multiplex PCR. On the study's bioinformatics: Within the assay, amplification of reference gene primers was used to estimate how many nucleated cells each sample contained. To quantify the absolute abundance of each unique TCRbeta CDR3 rearrangement, sequence reads were collapsed and filtered. For each sample, productive Simpson clonality was calculated as the square root of Simpson's diversity index across productive rearrangements. TCRdb carries this immuneACCESS record with in-frame sequences only. Its versions omit some clonotypes, under half of them owing to an unresolved V gene in the studies checked, with the rest unexplained. The V and J calls and the clone size are those of that table, but D and trimming were determined from the DNA. Here the sample has approximately 200,000 clones; approximately 79% occur a single time. The top ten hold 15% to 20% of the sample.

Whole blood was collected in K2EDTA tubes by collaborating institutions according to the institutions' own protocols. For TCRbeta analysis, collaborator samples were shipped as frozen whole blood, as isolated PBMCs, or as DNA extracted from either sample type. The paper's findings and limits, for the study overall: The amount of clinical and demographic metadata varied by source and participant and was provided uncurated.

The specimen sequenced was peripheral blood. The sequence was collected from a man between 60 and 75 years old with active or convalescent COVID-19.

The CDR3 protein: CASSGSWSTGELFF. The nucleotide sequence reads as follows: TGTGCCAGCAGCGGGAGCTGGTCAACCGGGGAGCTGTTTTTT. The chain couples TRBV3-1 (or the pseudogene TRBV3-2) to TRBJ2-2; TRBD2 might be the D gene, on 5 matching bases. V lost 5 bases and J lost 5 bases; the stretch between them is 12 bases long. Counted from cysteine to phenylalanine, this CDR3 has 14 amino acids. Only CDR3 DNA is held: 42 bases, read in frame from base 1. CDR1 and CDR2 are read off the germline V gene (reference sequence) as LGHDT and YNNKEL.